This T cell receptor beta chain came from a study of T-cell reconstitution after alpha-beta-depleted transplantation in children. Study observations and caveats: Hyperexpanded clones declined; after one year, newly produced T cells mostly supplied diversity. From surviving recipient T cells and thymic progenitors came the high day-60 TCRbeta diversity observed in some patients.

Preparation of the TCRbeta library involved a method that used unique molecular identifiers. TCRdb passed the PCR reads through MiXCR, listing each CDR3 protein once. Among approximately 500,000 distinct CDR3 sequences, more than 9% were seen once, and the ten largest hold around 2%. This clonotype was counted many times. Antigen unknown. The CDR3 sequence is 15 residues long. Between the trimmed V and J ends, which lost 2 bases and 4 bases, there was a span of 13 bases. Germline CDR1 and CDR2: ENHRY and SYGVKD. The sequences come from PBMCs, collected before TCRalphabeta/CD19-depleted stem cell transplant. This receptor was identified in a child aged 2-15 years with inherited bone marrow failure, due to receive a stem cell transplant. The chain couples TRBV10-3 to TRBJ2-3; D may be TRBD2 (6 bases). This CDR3 reads CAISEPGPGADTQYF. DNA for the CDR3: TGTGCCATCAGTGAGCCCGGACCGGGGGCAGATACGCAGTATTTT.